These 14 T cell receptor beta chains came from one sample sequenced in a study of OX40 agonist ivuxolimab in advanced cancers. Data came from immunoSEQ multiplex PCR; TCRdb stores just in-frame clones and leaves some out. The table lists approximately 70,000 clones, 84% of them singletons. The source material was CD4+ or CD8+ T cells sorted from blood, sampled in a trial of the OX40 agonist ivuxolimab. The receptors come from an adult with an advanced solid tumor such as melanoma, head and neck, liver or kidney cancer.

This chain connects TRBV30 to TRBJ1-1, with 8 bases aligning to TRBD1. V shed 2 bases, J shed 11 bases, and the junction held 10 bases outside the gene matches. Per the germline V gene, CDR1 is GTSNPN and CDR2 is SVGIG (reference sequence). The CDR3 runs 13 residues. CDR3 amino acids: CAWSSEGQVLAFF. In DNA form, the CDR3 reads TGTGCCTGGAGTTCGGAGGGACAGGTCCTCGCTTTCTTT.

J is TRBJ2-7 and V is TRBV6-5; D may match TRBD1 or TRBD2 (6 bases each). V lost 2 bases to trimming and J lost 8 bases, with 19 bases between them. Germline-derived CDR1 and CDR2 are MNHEY and SVGAGI. The CDR3 has 15 residues. CDR3 sequence reads: CASSYGPGADIKQYF. CDR3 in DNA: TGTGCCAGCAGTTACGGCCCGGGGGCGGACATCAAGCAGTACTTC.

The chain uses TRBV19 and TRBJ2-1; the D gene is possibly TRBD1 (5 bases). V was pared by 5 bases and J by 4 bases, with 15 bases between. The CDR3 runs to 15 residues. Looked up from germline, CDR1 is LNHDA and CDR2 is SQIVND (reference sequence). This CDR3 is CASSLGPPGYNEQFF. In DNA, the CDR3 is TGTGCCAGTAGTCTGGGGCCCCCCGGGTACAATGAGCAGTTCTTC. Variable domain in full (rest from reference TRBV19 and TRBJ2-1): DGGITQSPKYLFRKEGQNVTLSCEQNLNHDAMYWYRQDPGQGLRLIYYSQIVNDFQKGDIAEGYSVSREKKESFPLTVTSAQKNPTAFYLCASSLGPPGYNEQFFGPGTRLTVL.

J is TRBJ2-1 and V is TRBV5-1; D may be TRBD2 (7 bases). The CDR3 runs 14 residues. Per germline, CDR1 SGHRS and CDR2 YFSETQ. Trimming left V 1 base short and J 10 bases short, with 15 bases between. The DNA of the CDR3 is TGCGCCAGCAGCTTGACGGGGGGCAATCGGGAGCAGTTCTTC. Amino acids: CASSLTGGNREQFF.

This clone was counted between two and nine times. The chain recombines TRBV12-5 with TRBJ1-5; no clear D. The CDR3 covers 13 residues. The V gene lost 4 bases and the J gene lost 2 bases, with 6 bases spanning the gap. Germline V CDR1 and CDR2: LGHNT, FRNRAP. CDR3 in amino acids: CASGSRCNQPQHF. The CDR3 DNA reads TGTGCTAGTGGTTCCAGGTGCAATCAGCCCCAGCATTTT.

The chain joins TRBV7-1 to TRBJ1-6; D remains unclear. TRBV7-1 is annotated as an ORF whose role is uncertain. V lost 5 bases to trimming and J lost 0 bases, with 23 bases between them. There are 20 residues in the CDR3. CDR3 DNA: TGTGCCAGCAGCCCACTTAATAGTGTAGGCGGGAGCTCCTATAATTCACCCCTCCACTTT. Protein sequence: CASSPLNSVGGSSYNSPLHF.

The chain couples TRBV9 to TRBJ1-1, with TRBD1 as a possible D gene (6 bases). The V gene's germline CDR1 is SGDLS and CDR2 YYNGEE. The V gene lost 4 bases and the J gene lost 3 bases, with 16 bases spanning the gap. This CDR3 contains 15 residues. CDR3 DNA: TGTGCCAGCAGCTCCAGGGAGGGGGTCGACACTGAAGCTTTCTTT. Amino acid sequence: CASSSREGVDTEAFF.

V is TRBV10-3 and J is TRBJ2-5, with 10 bases identical to TRBD2. The germline V gene has CDR1 ENHRY and CDR2 SYGVKD. The CDR3 has 14 amino acids. Unmatched junction bases numbered 6, after V lost 4 bases and J lost 7 bases. CDR3: CAISGLAGVGTQYF. The CDR3 nucleotides read TGTGCCATCAGTGGCCTAGCGGGAGTAGGGACCCAGTACTTC.

The chain has TRBV6-5 and TRBJ1-1; D uncertain. The length of the CDR3 is 12 residues. V lost 0 bases to trimming and J lost 7 bases, with 6 bases between them. Germline CDR1 is MNHEY and CDR2 is SVGAGI. CDR3: CASSYSDGEAFF. In DNA, the CDR3 is TGTGCCAGCAGTTACTCCGACGGTGAAGCTTTCTTT.

The chain is built from TRBV5-1 and TRBJ1-6; maybe TRBD1 (6 bases). Trimming removed 0 bases at V and 9 bases at J, with 13 bases between. Germline values: CDR1 SGHRS, CDR2 YFSETQ. The CDR3 contains 15 residues. The CDR3 loop reads CASSLALGGSSPLHF. CDR3 nucleotides: TGCGCCAGCAGCTTGGCCTTAGGGGGATCTTCACCCCTCCACTTT.

This CDR3 reads CASSLLFAQGGEQYF. CDR3 DNA: TGTGCCAGCAGCTTATTGTTCGCGCAGGGTGGAGAGCAGTACTTC. The chain joins TRBV11-2 to TRBJ2-7; D perhaps matches TRBD1 (5 bases). Germline lookup yields CDR1 SGHAT and CDR2 FQNNGV. V was cut by 2 bases and J by 7 bases, with 18 bases left in between. This CDR3 region has 15 residues.

This chain links TRBV7-2 with TRBJ1-1; D is undetermined. The CDR3 runs 15 residues. Per the germline V gene, CDR1 is SGHTA and CDR2 is FQGNSA. The V and J ends lost 5 bases and 1 base respectively, with 14 bases between them. This chain's CDR3 is CASSPLWQSNTEAFF. Written as DNA, the CDR3 is TGTGCCAGCAGCCCCCTGTGGCAGTCGAACACTGAAGCTTTCTTT. The complete variable domain, with remaining parts taken from reference TRBV7-2 and TRBJ1-1, reads GAGVSQSPSNKVTEKGKDVELRCDPISGHTALYWYRQSLGQGLEFLIYFQGNSAPDKSGLPSDRFSAERTGGSVSTLTIQRTQQEDSAVYLCASSPLWQSNTEAFFGQGTRLTVV.

The rearrangement joins TRBV20-1 to TRBJ1-2; no clear D gene. The CDR3 covers 11 residues. With 0 bases removed from V and 8 bases from J, the gap between germline ends came to 7 bases. The V gene's germline CDR1 is DFQATT and CDR2 SNEGSKA (reference sequence). CDR3 in DNA: TGCAGTGCTAGAGATCAAGGGGGCTACACCTTC. Protein: CSARDQGGYTF.

The rearrangement uses TRBV27 and TRBJ1-2; TRBD1 might be the D (5 bases). This CDR3 is 14 amino acids long. Trimming stripped 3 bases from V and 0 bases from J, with 8 bases between. CDR1 is MNHEY, CDR2 SMNVEV, per germline (reference sequence). DNA of the CDR3: TGTGCCAGCAGTTTGAGGGGCTCTAACTATGGCTACACCTTC. Protein product: CASSLRGSNYGYTF.